These 29 T cell receptor beta chains came from one sample sequenced in a study of CD8+CD57+ T cells in acquired aplastic anemia listed by TCRdb under 2018. TCRdb names Illumina HiSeq 2000 as the instrument used. Genomic DNA served as template for TCR beta VDJ combination and CDR3 sequence profiling. TCRdb reanalyzed the raw reads on its own, using fastp at Q25 for trimming and MiXCR for clone calling, and kept in-frame beta chains. Each record represents a unique CDR3 protein, reported with the most common genes and DNA among its rows. Within this sample are around 170,000 distinct CDR3 sequences, with approximately 50% of them counted one time only. The biggest ten clones account for approximately 9.4% of the sample. Flow cytometry had shown CD8+CD57+ cell expansion in the patients selected for sequencing. Sequenced sample: sorted CD4+, CD8+, or CD8+CD57+ T cells (not recorded which) from PBMCs. The receptors stem from a human donor with aplastic anemia.

There are many counts of this clonotype. The DNA for the CDR3 is TGCAGCGTTCTTTTTTTGGACGGCCCGGAGACCCAGTACTTC. Its protein product is CSVLFLDGPETQYF. The gene calls are TRBV29-1 and TRBJ2-5; D not resolved. V lost 5 bases and J 5 bases, leaving 18 bases between the germline ends. In germline, CDR1 is SQVTM, CDR2 ANQGSEA. The CDR3 length is 14 residues.

CDR3 nucleotides: TGTGCCAGTAGTATATCGGCAGGGCCTGGGGCTTTCTTT. Translation gives CASSISAGPGAFF. The chain has TRBV19 and TRBJ1-1; D may be TRBD1 (5 bases). CDR1 and CDR2 from the germline V gene are LNHDA and SQIVND (reference sequence). The ends were cut back, 2 bases at V and 11 bases at J, with 15 bases in the middle. This CDR3 has 13 amino acids.

This clonotype showed up many times. V is TRBV6-1 and J is TRBJ1-5; the D is unclear. The germline CDR1 and CDR2 sequences are MNHNS and SASEGT. The CDR3 is 13 amino acids. V was shortened by 4 bases and J by 11 bases, with 15 bases between the two germline ends. This chain's CDR3 is CASSGVRLTAQHF. The CDR3 region has the DNA TGTGCCAGCAGTGGGGTTAGGCTTACGGCCCAGCATTTT.

The chain joins TRBV15 to TRBJ2-2; no clear D. Germline-derived CDR1 and CDR2 are LNHNV and YYDKDF (reference sequence). This CDR3 is built from 14 residues. The V end was cut by 0 bases, the J end by 5 bases, with 7 bases between. The CDR3 is CATSRDITTGELFF. CDR3 in DNA: TGTGCCACCAGCAGAGATATTACGACCGGGGAGCTGTTTTTT.

Only a few counts were recorded for this clonotype. The chain couples TRBV11-1 to TRBJ2-7; 11 positions match TRBD2. Germline V gene data show CDR1 as SGHAT and CDR2 as FQDESV (reference sequence). The CDR3 is 17 amino acids. The ends lost 6 bases at V and 6 bases at J; junction bases unmatched: 16. DNA of the CDR3: TGTGCCAGCAGTCCCCAGGTCCTAGCGGGAGGAGTGGGCGAGCAGTACTTC. Protein: CASSPQVLAGGVGEQYF.

This clonotype appeared many times. The chain recombines TRBV4-2 with TRBJ2-5, with 9 bases lining up with TRBD2. The ends lost 2 bases at V and 5 bases at J; junction bases unmatched: 9. CDR1 is LGHNA, CDR2 YNFKEQ, per germline. The CDR3 totals 16 residues. CDR3 protein: CASSQISGSFRETQYF. CDR3 DNA sequence: TGTGCCAGCAGCCAAATTAGCGGGAGTTTCAGGGAGACCCAGTACTTC.

This clonotype has more than one count but fewer than ten. DNA for the CDR3: TGTGCCAGCAGCCAAGTTCAGGGGAGAACTTTCTTT. It specifies CASSQVQGRTFF. The V and J genes are TRBV3-1 and TRBJ1-1, with D perhaps TRBD1 (6 bases). The CDR3 is 12 amino acids. The germline V and J ends were trimmed by 1 base and 12 bases, with 12 bases remaining between them. Germline assignment: CDR1 LGHDT and CDR2 YNNKEL (reference sequence).

This clonotype was detected a few times. The chain uses TRBV29-1 and TRBJ2-7; D might be TRBD1 (5 bases). The CDR3 loop spans 13 amino acids. Per germline, CDR1 SQVTM and CDR2 ANQGSEA. The V and J ends lost 2 bases and 4 bases respectively, with 12 bases between them. This CDR3 is CSVERQDTYEQYF. The CDR3 DNA is TGCAGCGTTGAAAGGCAGGACACGTACGAGCAGTACTTC.

The sample holds one count of this clonotype. The V call is TRBV7-8, the J call TRBJ1-3; D perhaps matches TRBD1 (6 bases). The CDR3 runs to 15 residues. V lost 1 base and J 4 bases, leaving 11 bases between the germline ends. Germline lookup yields CDR1 SGHVS and CDR2 FQNEAQ. Here the CDR3 reads CASSLGVTGGNTIYF. In nucleotides, the CDR3 is TGTGCCAGCAGCTTAGGGGTAACAGGGGGAAACACCATATATTTT.

This clonotype appeared many times. The V and J genes are TRBV20-1 and TRBJ2-2; D is ambiguous. This CDR3 contains 13 residues. Germline values: CDR1 DFQATT, CDR2 SNEGSKA (reference sequence). Trimming removed 3 bases at V and 0 bases at J, with 5 bases between. The CDR3, as DNA: TGCAGTGCTAGGGCCCCGAACACCGGGGAGCTGTTTTTT. It codes for CSARAPNTGELFF.

This clonotype was seen ten or more times. The rearrangement links TRBV5-1 to TRBJ2-7; TRBD1 matches 8 bases. This CDR3 has 15 amino acids. CDR1 and CDR2 (germline): SGHRS, YFSETQ. Trimming removed 4 bases from V and 4 bases from J; junction bases left unmatched: 10. The CDR3 DNA sequence: TGCGCCAGCAGCCCAGGGGGCGCTTTTAAATACGAGCAGTACTTC. Protein product: CASSPGGAFKYEQYF. The whole variable domain, filled in from reference TRBV5-1 and TRBJ2-7, reads KAGVTQTPRYLIKTRGQQVTLSCSPISGHRSVSWYQQTPGQGLQFLFEYFSETQRNKGNFPGRFSGRQFSNSRSEMNVSTLELGDSALYLCASSPGGAFKYEQYFGPGTRLTVT.

At least ten counts were recorded for this clonotype. The V call is TRBV12-3 or TRBV12-4, the J call TRBJ2-5; D is possibly TRBD2 (6 bases). The V end was cut by 5 bases, the J end by 4 bases, with 11 bases between. The CDR3 is 13 residues long. CDR3 in amino acids: CASSRGDGETQYF. CDR3 nucleotides: TGTGCCAGCAGTCGCGGGGATGGAGAGACCCAGTACTTC.

Points on this clonotype: A junction end diverges from the germline sequence, so it may reflect a read error. This chain uses TRBV27 with TRBJ2-7; 7 bases line up with TRBD1. Germline values: CDR1 MNHEY, CDR2 SMNVEV (reference sequence). The CDR3 totals 14 residues. CDR3 loop: CSSHRQGISYEQYF. The CDR3 coding sequence is TGTTCCAGCCATAGACAGGGAATCTCCTACGAGCAGTACTTC.

J is TRBJ1-3 and V is TRBV25-1; D unclear. The CDR3 is 14 amino acids. The V gene lost 4 bases and the J gene lost 2 bases, with 9 bases spanning the gap. Germline CDR1 MGHDK, CDR2 SYGVNS. CDR3 protein: CASSVGTAGNTIYF. For the CDR3, the DNA is TGTGCCAGCAGTGTAGGTACAGCTGGAAACACCATATATTTT.

J is TRBJ2-7 and V is TRBV19, with a weak D call TRBD1 (6 bases). Deletions cut 4 bases from V and 1 base from J, with 11 bases between. Germline V gene data show CDR1 as LNHDA and CDR2 as SQIVND (reference sequence). The CDR3 covers 14 residues. The CDR3: CASSNVGGSYEQYF. Written as DNA, the CDR3 is TGTGCCAGTAGTAATGTAGGGGGTTCCTACGAGCAGTACTTC.

This clonotype was recorded a few times. The V gene is TRBV4-1, the J gene TRBJ1-4; 8 nucleotides line up with TRBD1. The CDR3 totals 16 residues. The germline gives CDR1 MGHRA, CDR2 YSYEKL. The J segment lost 6 bases and the V segment lost 0 bases, leaving 6 bases of the junction unmatched. CDR3 bases: TGCGCCAGCAGCCAAGACGGGACAGGAAGTTATGAAAAACTGTTTTTT. As protein: CASSQDGTGSYEKLFF.

Concerning this clonotype: A single base separates this from a much larger clone, so it may be a read error. This chain links TRBV5-1 with TRBJ1-1; D not certain. The germline V gene has CDR1 SGHRS and CDR2 YFSETQ. This CDR3 is built from 17 residues. CDR3 nucleotides: TGCGCCAGCAGCTTGGCGGTCACCGACCTATTTAACACTGAAGCTGTCTTT. Amino acid sequence: CASSLAVTDLFNTEAVF.

This clonotype was observed a few times. The V gene is TRBV25-1, the J gene TRBJ1-1, with D possibly TRBD1 on 5 matching bases. V dropped 1 base and J dropped 3 bases, with 9 bases sitting between them. Looked up from germline, CDR1 is MGHDK and CDR2 is SYGVNS. The CDR3 spans 14 residues. This chain's CDR3 is CASSESAGYTEAFF. CDR3 in DNA: TGTGCCAGCAGTGAATCGGCAGGGTACACTGAAGCTTTCTTT.

This chain connects TRBV5-1 to TRBJ1-6; 7 positions agree with TRBD1. The trim removed 2 bases at V and 0 bases at J, leaving 2 bases unmatched. Germline V lookup: CDR1 SGHRS, CDR2 YFSETQ. This CDR3 is built from 16 residues. The DNA for the CDR3 is TGCGCCAGCAGCTTCAGGGGGAGCTCCTATAATTCACCCCTCCACTTT. It encodes CASSFRGSSYNSPLHF.

Comment on this clonotype: Possible read error: a much larger clone is one base away. The rearrangement uses TRBV11-3 and TRBJ2-7; 9 bases are a match to TRBD2. The CDR3 totals 14 residues. The V and J ends lost 8 bases and 3 bases, in that order; junction bases with no gene match: 8. Germline V gene sequence: CDR1 SGHNT, CDR2 YENEEA. Here the CDR3 reads CASGLVAGDYEQYF. CDR3 nucleotides: TGTGCCAGCGGCCTAGTAGCGGGGGACTACGAGCAGTACTTC.

V usage is TRBV15 and J usage is TRBJ2-3; no reliable D call. Germline loops: CDR1 LNHNV, CDR2 YYDKDF (reference sequence). The CDR3 consists of 15 residues. Trimming removed 1 base at V and 0 bases at J, with 8 bases between. CDR3 in DNA: TGTGCCACCAGCAGAGCTCTAGGAAGCACAGATACGCAGTATTTT. It codes for CATSRALGSTDTQYF. The full variable domain, completed using reference TRBV15 and TRBJ2-3, is DAMVIQNPRYQVTQFGKPVTLSCSQTLNHNVMYWYQQKSSQAPKLLFHYYDKDFNNEADTPDNFQSRRPNTSFCFLDIRSPGLGDTAMYLCATSRALGSTDTQYFGPGTRLTVL.

The table lists this clonotype with many counts. This sequence joins TRBV7-8 and TRBJ2-1, with D possibly being TRBD1 or TRBD2 (5 bases each). CDR1 is SGHVS, CDR2 FQNEAQ, per germline. V dropped 1 base and J dropped 5 bases, with 12 bases sitting between them. The CDR3 runs 15 residues. CDR3 nucleotide sequence: TGTGCCAGCAGCTTAGGGCTAGGGACCCACAATGAGCAGTTCTTC. It translates to CASSLGLGTHNEQFF.

The chain recombines TRBV2 with TRBJ2-4; 8 nucleotides align to TRBD2. This CDR3 is 15 amino acids long. Germline V lookup: CDR1 SNHLY, CDR2 FYNNEI. J lost 7 bases, V lost 4 bases, and 9 bases had no gene match. The CDR3 DNA follows: TGTGCCAGCAGTGCTAGTAGCGGGGTGGGGAACATTCAGTACTTC. Its protein product is CASSASSGVGNIQYF.

The V and J genes are TRBV6-4 and TRBJ2-1; D remains ambiguous. V lost 0 bases and J 0 bases, leaving 9 bases between the germline ends. This CDR3 region has 16 residues. Germline V lookup: CDR1 MRHNA, CDR2 SNTAGT. The CDR3 sequence: CASSDSWASSYNEQFF. The CDR3 nucleotides are TGTGCCAGCAGTGACTCATGGGCGAGCTCCTACAATGAGCAGTTCTTC.

The chain couples TRBV7-9 to TRBJ2-7; D unresolved. The CDR3 consists of 12 residues. CDR1 and CDR2 from the germline V gene are SEHNR and FQNEAQ (reference sequence). Trimming removed 5 bases at V and 7 bases at J, with 12 bases between. This CDR3 is CASSPADREQYF. DNA for the CDR3: TGTGCCAGCAGCCCTGCGGACCGGGAGCAGTACTTC.

This clonotype has at least ten counts. At one end the junction does not follow the germline gene, possibly because of a read error. The chain couples TRBV7-3 to TRBJ2-1; 7 nucleotides match TRBD1. Germline CDR1 and CDR2: SGHTA and FQGTGA. This CDR3 is built from 15 residues. CDR3 bases: TGTGCCAGCAGCCTAACCGGGACAGACTACAATGAGCAGTTCTTC. It translates to CASSLTGTDYNEQFF. Complete variable domain (other parts from reference TRBV7-3 and TRBJ2-1): GAGVSQTPSNKVTEKGKYVELRCDPISGHTALYWYRQSLGQGPEFLIYFQGTGAADDSGLPNDRFFAVRPEGSVSTLKIQRTERGDSAVYLCASSLTGTDYNEQFFGPGTRLTVL.

The CDR3 DNA is TGTGCCAGCAGCCCAGGAGGGGGGTTCGGTTCCAACGAGCAGTACTTC. Amino acid sequence: CASSPGGGFGSNEQYF. The rearrangement links TRBV2 to TRBJ2-7; D tentatively reads TRBD1 or TRBD2 (6 bases each). Per germline, CDR1 SNHLY and CDR2 FYNNEI. Trimming took 6 bases from V and 5 from J, leaving 23 bases between them. The CDR3 totals 16 residues.

This clonotype was recorded a few times. CDR3 bases: TGTGCCTGGAGTGGCGGGAGAGTCCCATTCTACGAGCAGTACTTC. This sequence encodes CAWSGGRVPFYEQYF. The chain links TRBV30 to TRBJ2-7; 7 nucleotides align to TRBD2. Germline-derived CDR1 and CDR2 are GTSNPN and SVGIG (reference sequence). The V and J ends lost 1 base and 3 bases, in that order; junction bases with no gene match: 9. The CDR3 sequence is 15 residues long.

This clonotype was seen ten or more times. The DNA for the CDR3 is TGTGCCAGCAGTGACCGACAGTATAATCAGCCCCAGCATTTT. Protein: CASSDRQYNQPQHF. The genes are TRBV6-1 and TRBJ1-5; TRBD1 might be the D (5 bases). V lost 3 bases, J lost 4 bases, and 10 bases lay in between. The CDR3 covers 14 residues. Germline V gives CDR1 MNHNS, CDR2 SASEGT.